Below, 27 T cell receptor beta chains from the same sample are listed, as sequenced in a study of T cell responses to AZD1222 COVID-19 vaccine. Some clones are missing from TCRdb's copy, which holds only in-frame ones; the method was immunoSEQ multiplex PCR. The sample holds about 140,000 clones, about 86% seen once. The sample consisted of peripheral blood, taken on day 0 of AZD1222 vaccination. The receptors were gathered from an adult in good health.

This chain uses TRBV20-1 with TRBJ2-3; no firm D call. CDR1 DFQATT and CDR2 SNEGSKA come from the germline V gene (reference sequence). This CDR3 has 10 amino acids. V was pared by 3 bases and J by 7 bases, with 5 bases between. CDR3 sequence: CSASWNTQYF. The CDR3 DNA is TGCAGTGCTAGTTGGAATACGCAGTATTTT.

V and J are TRBV10-3 and TRBJ1-1; 9 nucleotides agree with TRBD1. V dropped 6 bases and J dropped 4; count of bases not matched to a gene: 9. Germline lookup yields CDR1 ENHRY and CDR2 SYGVKD. The CDR3 runs 15 residues. The CDR3 protein is CAIRGSGQGITEAFF. Here the CDR3 DNA reads TGTGCCATCAGGGGTTCGGGACAGGGTATCACTGAAGCTTTCTTT.

The chain links TRBV18 to TRBJ2-1; maybe TRBD1 (6 bases). The CDR3 runs to 15 residues. V shed 7 bases and J shed 4 bases, with 17 bases lying between them. Germline loops: CDR1 KGHSH, CDR2 LQKENI. DNA of the CDR3: TGTGCCAGCTGGTCTACTAGGGGGTCATACAATGAGCAGTTCTTC. The encoded protein is CASWSTRGSYNEQFF.

The V gene is TRBV7-8, the J gene TRBJ2-1; 8 positions agree with TRBD2. With 3 bases clipped from V and 0 bases from J, the junction kept 7 bases outside the gene matches. This CDR3 has 17 amino acids. Germline CDR1 SGHVS, CDR2 FQNEAQ. CDR3 region: CASSLAPGTSSYNEQFF. CDR3 nucleotide sequence: TGTGCCAGCAGCTTGGCACCCGGGACTAGCTCCTACAATGAGCAGTTCTTC.

The J gene is TRBJ1-6, the V gene TRBV29-1; D gene unclear. Germline lookup yields CDR1 SQVTM and CDR2 ANQGSEA. Trimming stripped 4 bases from V and 12 bases from J, with 16 bases between. This CDR3 comprises 13 residues. Written as DNA, the CDR3 is TGCAGCGTTGCTCCGACAAACGGTGGACCCCTCCACTTT. Protein: CSVAPTNGGPLHF.

The chain uses TRBV6-5 and TRBJ2-1; a possible D gene is TRBD2 (5 bases). Germline CDR1 and CDR2: MNHEY and SVGAGI. Trimming cost V 0 bases and J 10 bases, with 10 bases left between them. The CDR3 is 13 amino acids. CDR3 amino acids: CASSYSVGEEQFF. As DNA, the CDR3 is TGTGCCAGCAGTTACTCGGTCGGGGAGGAGCAGTTCTTC.

V gene TRBV9 combines with J gene TRBJ2-1; TRBD1 agrees at 9 bases. The CDR3 sequence is 15 residues long. Germline trimming cut 3 bases from V and 4 bases from J; bases unmatched to any gene: 5. Germline lookup yields CDR1 SGDLS and CDR2 YYNGEE. CDR3 DNA sequence: TGTGCCAGCAGCGACACAGGGGGCGCGTACAATGAGCAGTTCTTC. This encodes CASSDTGGAYNEQFF.

V is TRBV5-8 and J is TRBJ2-6; D unresolved. Germline CDR1 SGHTS, CDR2 YDEGEE. V was pared by 2 bases and J by 0 bases, with 6 bases between. The CDR3 length is 15 residues. DNA for the CDR3: TGTGCCAGCAGCTTCCGAGTCTCTGGGGCCAACGTCCTGACTTTC. Amino acids: CASSFRVSGANVLTF.

The chain couples TRBV4-3 to TRBJ1-1; D call uncertain. The CDR3 length is 13 residues. Germline CDR1 reads LGHNA; CDR2 reads YSLEER. V dropped 2 bases and J dropped 5 bases, with 9 bases sitting between them. CDR3 loop: CASSQQWGTEAFF. The CDR3 region has the DNA TGCGCCAGCAGCCAACAATGGGGAACTGAAGCTTTCTTT.

This chain links TRBV5-1 with TRBJ2-2; possible D gene TRBD2, 6 bases. CDR1 is SGHRS, CDR2 YFSETQ, per germline. The ends were cut back, 6 bases at V and 2 bases at J, with 14 bases in the middle. CDR3 length: 15 residues. The CDR3 loop is CASTLGLLNTGELFF. In nucleotides, the CDR3 is TGCGCCAGCACTCTAGGACTACTCAACACCGGGGAGCTGTTTTTT.

In this sample, this clone turned up a few times. The chain joins TRBV29-1 to TRBJ1-2; TRBD1 might be the D (5 bases). Trimming took 1 base from V and 3 from J, leaving 12 bases between them. The CDR3 has 14 amino acids. Germline lookup yields CDR1 SQVTM and CDR2 ANQGSEA. The chain's CDR3 is CSVEGEGSDYGYTF. The DNA for the CDR3 is TGCAGCGTTGAAGGGGAGGGGTCCGACTATGGCTACACCTTC. Drawing the rest from reference TRBV29-1 and TRBJ1-2, the complete variable domain is SAVISQKPSRDICQRGTSLTIQCQVDSQVTMMFWYRQQPGQSLTLIATANQGSEATYESGFVIDKFPISRPNLTFSTLTVSNMSPEDSSIYLCSVEGEGSDYGYTFGSGTRLTVV.

This clone was counted a single time. The CDR3 spells CAWSAYNQPQHF. In DNA form, the CDR3 reads TGTGCCTGGAGTGCCTACAATCAGCCCCAGCATTTT. The J gene is TRBJ1-5, the V gene TRBV30, with D unresolved. The CDR3 contains 12 residues. Germline V gene data show CDR1 as GTSNPN and CDR2 as SVGIG (reference sequence). Trimming removed 1 base at V and 3 bases at J, with 4 bases between.

The CDR3 DNA sequence: TGTGCCAGCAGGCGGGAGTGGGTGGCCGGGGAGCTGTTTTTT. This codes for CASRREWVAGELFF. The chain recombines TRBV2 with TRBJ2-2; 7 bases are shared with TRBD2. Germline loops: CDR1 SNHLY, CDR2 FYNNEI. With V trimmed by 6 bases and J by 6 bases, 7 bases remained unmatched. The CDR3 spans 14 residues.

The gene calls are TRBV29-1 and TRBJ2-3; a possible D gene is TRBD1 (6 bases). The V and J ends lost 6 bases and 2 bases respectively, with 15 bases between them. CDR1 and CDR2 (germline): SQVTM, ANQGSEA. The CDR3 has 14 amino acids. The CDR3 is CSVGALGTTDTQYF. In nucleotides, the CDR3 is TGCAGCGTGGGGGCACTGGGCACCACAGATACGCAGTATTTT.

J is TRBJ1-4 and V is TRBV4-2, with a weak D call TRBD1 (5 bases). This CDR3 region has 16 residues. V gave up 1 base and J gave up 6 bases, with 15 bases separating them. Germline loops: CDR1 LGHNA, CDR2 YNFKEQ. CDR3 residues: CASSQVTGRVDEKLFF. DNA of the CDR3: TGTGCCAGCAGCCAAGTTACAGGCAGGGTCGATGAAAAACTGTTTTTT.

This clone was recorded only once. The genes are TRBV27 and TRBJ2-3; D is uncertain. The length of the CDR3 is 16 residues. From germline, CDR1 is MNHEY and CDR2 SMNVEV (reference sequence). V lost 3 bases and J lost 3, with 16 bases in between. CDR3 nucleotide sequence: TGTGCCAGCAGTTTCCTGGGAACGGTATCGACAGATACGCAGTATTTT. It specifies CASSFLGTVSTDTQYF.

This clone was seen just once. This chain uses TRBV19 with TRBJ2-3; the D gene is possibly TRBD2 (5 bases). The CDR3 has 12 residues. Germline values: CDR1 LNHDA, CDR2 SQIVND (reference sequence). Trimming removed 10 bases from V and 1 base from J, with 9 bases in between. CDR3 in amino acids: CATSAGTDTQYF. The CDR3 region has the DNA TGTGCCACCTCAGCGGGCACAGATACGCAGTATTTT.

The rearrangement links TRBV14 to TRBJ2-7; 9 bases match TRBD1. Trimming at V came to 3 bases and at J to 4 bases, leaving 4 bases not matched to a gene. Germline loops: CDR1 SGHDN, CDR2 FVKESK. CDR3 length: 14 amino acids. CDR3 nucleotide sequence: TGTGCCAGCAGCCAGGGGACAGGGTGGTACGAGCAGTACTTC. It yields the protein CASSQGTGWYEQYF.

The V call is TRBV5-6, the J call TRBJ1-2, with D possibly TRBD1 on 5 matching bases. V dropped 0 bases and J dropped 8 bases, with 14 bases sitting between them. Germline CDR1 reads SGHDT; CDR2 reads YYEEEE. The CDR3 extends over 14 amino acids. The CDR3 here is CASSLEGVARGYTF. CDR3 DNA: TGTGCCAGCAGCTTGGAAGGGGTGGCTAGGGGCTACACCTTC.

The V gene is TRBV4-1, the J gene TRBJ2-1, with 7 bases identical to TRBD1. CDR1 MGHRA and CDR2 YSYEKL come from the germline V gene. V lost 4 bases to trimming and J lost 0 bases; unmatched junction nucleotides: 6. This CDR3 is built from 16 residues. The CDR3 DNA sequence: TGCGCCAGCAGCCTAAGACAGGGTATCTCCTACAATGAGCAGTTCTTC. Its translation: CASSLRQGISYNEQFF.

The chain uses TRBV12-3 or TRBV12-4 and TRBJ2-5; the D is unclear. The CDR3 is 13 residues long. V gave up 3 bases and J gave up 5 bases, with 10 bases separating them. CDR3 in amino acids: CASSFEISETQYF. The CDR3, as DNA: TGTGCCAGCAGTTTTGAGATCTCTGAGACCCAGTACTTC.

With respect to this clone: Within the sample, other DNA sequences also encode this same CDR3. V gene TRBV18 combines with J gene TRBJ2-7; 7 bases agree with TRBD1. The length of the CDR3 is 15 residues. CDR1 is KGHSH and CDR2 is LQKENI in the germline V gene. The V gene end was trimmed by 0 bases and the J gene end by 2 bases; junction bases not matched to a gene: 4. CDR3 amino acids: CASSPPGQGAYEQYF. As DNA, the CDR3 is TGTGCCAGCTCACCACCCGGGCAGGGGGCCTACGAGCAGTACTTC.

This chain links TRBV18 with TRBJ1-1, with D perhaps TRBD1 (6 bases). The CDR3 is made up of 14 amino acids. Germline CDR1 is KGHSH and CDR2 is LQKENI. Trimming removed 1 base from V and 4 bases from J, with 10 bases in between. CDR3 in amino acids: CASSPQQGSTEAFF. The CDR3 bases are TGTGCCAGCTCACCACAACAGGGATCCACTGAAGCTTTCTTT.

The V and J genes are TRBV9 and TRBJ2-7, with D perhaps matching TRBD1 (6 bases). Trimming took 4 bases from V and 0 from J, leaving 11 bases between them. Germline V CDR1 and CDR2: SGDLS, YYNGEE. This CDR3 spans 14 amino acids. The CDR3 region has the DNA TGTGCCAGCAGCCCCCAGGACAGCTCCTACGAGCAGTACTTC. This sequence encodes CASSPQDSSYEQYF. Combining the CDR3 with reference TRBV9 and TRBJ2-7 gives the whole variable domain DSGVTQTPKHLITATGQRVTLRCSPRSGDLSVYWYQQSLDQGLQFLIQYYNGEERAKGNILERFSAQQFPDLHSELNLSSLELGDSALYFCASSPQDSSYEQYFGPGTRLTVT.

The chain recombines TRBV28 with TRBJ1-3, with 9 bases lining up with TRBD1. With V trimmed by 6 bases and J by 3 bases, 6 bases remained unmatched. This CDR3 has 15 residues. Per germline, CDR1 MDHEN and CDR2 SYDVKM. CDR3 region: CASRTTGGGGNTIYF. CDR3 sequence (DNA): TGTGCCAGCAGAACAACAGGGGGCGGTGGAAACACCATATATTTT.

The V gene is TRBV27, the J gene TRBJ1-1; D is perhaps TRBD1 (5 bases). The V gene lost 6 bases and the J gene lost 0 bases, with 23 bases spanning the gap. This CDR3 contains 18 residues. CDR1 and CDR2 (germline): MNHEY, SMNVEV (reference sequence). The CDR3 here is CASRPLWGGSNMNTEAFF. For the CDR3, the DNA is TGTGCCAGCAGACCTTTATGGGGGGGATCTAACATGAACACTGAAGCTTTCTTT.

This chain links TRBV11-3 with TRBJ2-1; the match to TRBD2 covers 7 bases. After removal of 0 bases from V and 5 bases from J, the junction contained 4 bases not matched to a gene. Per the germline V gene, CDR1 is SGHNT and CDR2 is YENEEA. The CDR3 consists of 15 residues. Here the CDR3 DNA reads TGTGCCAGCAGCTTAGAGGCGGGAGCCCACAATGAGCAGTTCTTC. This encodes CASSLEAGAHNEQFF.